This T cell receptor beta chain was profiled in a study of cytomegalovirus exposure and HLA in healthy donors. Primers for the PCR totalled 60 Vbeta and 13 Jbeta. Produced via immunoSEQ multiplex PCR; TCRdb's table is partial and in-frame only. The sample includes roughly 140,000 clones, roughly 82% seen only once; the top ten take approximately 6.1%. Study-wide results and limits: Rare sequences made up most TCRs, while some public TCRs were found in many donors.

On this clone: The antigen is unknown.

This receptor was taken from a man aged 25-45 years in good health and CMV-seropositive. What was sequenced was PBMCs.

The CDR3 spells CASSLDGGDEAFF. Written as DNA, the CDR3 is TGTGCCAGCAGCTTAGACGGAGGAGATGAAGCTTTCTTT. This chain uses TRBV7-9 with TRBJ1-1; D not certain. The germline gives CDR1 SEHNR, CDR2 FQNEAQ (reference sequence). The CDR3 is 13 residues long. Deletions cut 1 base from V and 7 bases from J, with 10 bases between.